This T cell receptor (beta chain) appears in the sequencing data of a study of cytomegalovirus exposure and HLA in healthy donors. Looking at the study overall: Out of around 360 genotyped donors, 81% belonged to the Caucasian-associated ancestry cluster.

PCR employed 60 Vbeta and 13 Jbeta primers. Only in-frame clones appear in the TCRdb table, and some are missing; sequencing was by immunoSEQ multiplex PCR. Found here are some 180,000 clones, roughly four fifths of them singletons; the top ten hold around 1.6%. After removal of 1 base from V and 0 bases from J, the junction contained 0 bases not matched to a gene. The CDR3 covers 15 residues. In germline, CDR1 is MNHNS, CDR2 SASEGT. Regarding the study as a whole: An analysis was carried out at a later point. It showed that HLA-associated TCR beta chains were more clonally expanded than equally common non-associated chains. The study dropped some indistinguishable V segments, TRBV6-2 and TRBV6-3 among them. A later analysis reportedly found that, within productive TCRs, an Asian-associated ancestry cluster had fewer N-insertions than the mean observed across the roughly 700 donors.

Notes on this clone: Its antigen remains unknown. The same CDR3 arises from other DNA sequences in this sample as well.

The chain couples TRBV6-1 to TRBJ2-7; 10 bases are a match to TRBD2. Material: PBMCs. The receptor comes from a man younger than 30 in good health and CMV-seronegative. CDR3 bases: TGTGCCAGCAGTGAAGGGACTAGCGGCTCCTACGAGCAGTACTTC. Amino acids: CASSEGTSGSYEQYF.